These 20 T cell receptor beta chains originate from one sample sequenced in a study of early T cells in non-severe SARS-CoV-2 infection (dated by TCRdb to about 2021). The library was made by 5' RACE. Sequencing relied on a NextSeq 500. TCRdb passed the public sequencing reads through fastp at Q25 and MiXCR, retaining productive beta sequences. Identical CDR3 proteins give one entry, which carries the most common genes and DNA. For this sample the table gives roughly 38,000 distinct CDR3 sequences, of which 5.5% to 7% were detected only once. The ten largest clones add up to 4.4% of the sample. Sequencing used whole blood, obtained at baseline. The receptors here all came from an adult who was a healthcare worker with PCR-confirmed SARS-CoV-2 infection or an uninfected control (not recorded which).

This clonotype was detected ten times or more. The CDR3 loop reads CASRRTGDENTEAFF. The CDR3 bases are TGCGCCAGCAGGCGGACAGGAGACGAGAACACTGAAGCTTTCTTT. The V gene is TRBV5-1, the J gene TRBJ1-1; 7 bases are shared with TRBD1. The CDR3 contains 15 residues. J lost 1 base, V lost 5 bases, and 8 bases had no gene match. In germline, CDR1 is SGHRS, CDR2 YFSETQ.

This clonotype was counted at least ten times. The DNA for the CDR3 is TGCAGCGTTGAGGGGGGGATCGCCAAAAACATTCAGTACTTC. It translates to CSVEGGIAKNIQYF. The chain combines TRBV29-1 with TRBJ2-4; TRBD2 matches 7 bases. The CDR3 has 14 residues. J lost 1 base, V lost 3 bases, and 3 bases had no gene match. CDR1 is SQVTM and CDR2 is ANQGSEA in the germline V gene.

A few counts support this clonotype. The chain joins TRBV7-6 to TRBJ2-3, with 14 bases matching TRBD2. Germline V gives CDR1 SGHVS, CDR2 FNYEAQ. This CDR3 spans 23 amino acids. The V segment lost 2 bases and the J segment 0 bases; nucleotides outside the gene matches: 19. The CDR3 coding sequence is TGTGCCAGCAGCTTAAGAAAACCGCACAATGGACTAGCGGGGGGATCTAGCACAGATACGCAGTATTTT. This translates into CASSLRKPHNGLAGGSSTDTQYF.

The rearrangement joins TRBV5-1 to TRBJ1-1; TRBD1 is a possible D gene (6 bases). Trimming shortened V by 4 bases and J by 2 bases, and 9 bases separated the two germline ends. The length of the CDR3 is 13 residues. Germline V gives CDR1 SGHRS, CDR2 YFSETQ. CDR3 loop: CASSIQGNTEAFF. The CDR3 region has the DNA TGCGCCAGCAGCATACAGGGAAACACTGAAGCTTTCTTT.

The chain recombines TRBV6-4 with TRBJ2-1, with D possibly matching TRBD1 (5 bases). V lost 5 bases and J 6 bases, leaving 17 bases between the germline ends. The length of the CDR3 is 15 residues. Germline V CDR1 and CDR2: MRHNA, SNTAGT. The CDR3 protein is CASSTGDLGRNEQFF. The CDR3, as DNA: TGTGCCAGCAGTACAGGTGATCTAGGTCGCAATGAGCAGTTCTTC.

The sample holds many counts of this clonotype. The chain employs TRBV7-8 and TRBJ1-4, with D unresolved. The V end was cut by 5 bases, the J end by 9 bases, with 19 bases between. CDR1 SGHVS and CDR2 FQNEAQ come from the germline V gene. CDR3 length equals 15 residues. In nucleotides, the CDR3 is TGTGCCAGCAGCCCAGGAGAGCGAAAGTATCAAAAACTGTTTTTT. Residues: CASSPGERKYQKLFF.

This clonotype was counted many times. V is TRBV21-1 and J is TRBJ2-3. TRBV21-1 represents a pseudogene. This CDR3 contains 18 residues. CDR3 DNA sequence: TGTGCCAGCAGCAAAGAAGCCAGTAAAGCCTCTAGCACAGATACGCAGTATTTT. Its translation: CASSKEASKASSTDTQYF.

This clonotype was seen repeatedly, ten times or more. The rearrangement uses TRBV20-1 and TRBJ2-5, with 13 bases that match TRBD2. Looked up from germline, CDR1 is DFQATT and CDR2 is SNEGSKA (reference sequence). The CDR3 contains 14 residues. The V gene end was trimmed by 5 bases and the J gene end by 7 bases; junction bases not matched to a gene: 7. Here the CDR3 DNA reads TGCAGTGCTGGGACTAGCGGGATGACGGGGACCCAGTACTTC. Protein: CSAGTSGMTGTQYF.

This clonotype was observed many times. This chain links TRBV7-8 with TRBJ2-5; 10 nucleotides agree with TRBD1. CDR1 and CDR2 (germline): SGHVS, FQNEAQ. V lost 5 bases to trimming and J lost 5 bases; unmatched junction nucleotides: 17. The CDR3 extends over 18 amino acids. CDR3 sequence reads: CASSPVPAGQGILETQYF. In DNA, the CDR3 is TGTGCCAGCAGCCCTGTCCCGGCGGGACAGGGGATTTTGGAGACCCAGTACTTC.

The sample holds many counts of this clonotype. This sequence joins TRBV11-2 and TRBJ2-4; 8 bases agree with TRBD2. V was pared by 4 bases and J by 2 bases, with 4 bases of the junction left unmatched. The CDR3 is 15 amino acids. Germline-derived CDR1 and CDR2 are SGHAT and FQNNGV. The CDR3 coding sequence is TGTGCCAGCAGCTCCTTAGCGGGATCCAAAAACATTCAGTACTTC. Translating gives CASSSLAGSKNIQYF.

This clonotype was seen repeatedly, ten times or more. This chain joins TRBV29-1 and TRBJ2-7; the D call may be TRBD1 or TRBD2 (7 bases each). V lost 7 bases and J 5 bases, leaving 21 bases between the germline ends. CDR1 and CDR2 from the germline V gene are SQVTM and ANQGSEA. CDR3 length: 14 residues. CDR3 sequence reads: CSAGGATGLNEQYF. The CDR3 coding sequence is TGCAGCGCTGGGGGGGCGACAGGGCTAAACGAGCAGTACTTC.

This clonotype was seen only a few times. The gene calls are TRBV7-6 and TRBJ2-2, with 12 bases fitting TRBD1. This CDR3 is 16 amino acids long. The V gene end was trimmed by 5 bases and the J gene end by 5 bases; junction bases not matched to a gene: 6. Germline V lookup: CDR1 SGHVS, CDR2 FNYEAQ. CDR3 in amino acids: CASSLGGQGATGELFF. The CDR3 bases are TGTGCCAGCAGCCTCGGGGGACAGGGGGCTACCGGGGAGCTGTTTTTT. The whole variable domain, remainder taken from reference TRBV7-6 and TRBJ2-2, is GAGVSQSPRYKVTKRGQDVALRCDPISGHVSLYWYRQALGQGPEFLTYFNYEAQQDKSGLPNDRFSAERPEGSISTLTIQRTEQRDSAMYRCASSLGGQGATGELFFGEGSRLTVL.

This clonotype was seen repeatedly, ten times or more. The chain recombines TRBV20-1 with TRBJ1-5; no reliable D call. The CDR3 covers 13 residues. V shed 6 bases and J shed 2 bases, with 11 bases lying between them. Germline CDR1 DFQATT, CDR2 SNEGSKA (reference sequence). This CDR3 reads CSAYLGGNQPQHF. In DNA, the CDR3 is TGCAGTGCATACCTCGGGGGCAATCAGCCCCAGCATTTT.

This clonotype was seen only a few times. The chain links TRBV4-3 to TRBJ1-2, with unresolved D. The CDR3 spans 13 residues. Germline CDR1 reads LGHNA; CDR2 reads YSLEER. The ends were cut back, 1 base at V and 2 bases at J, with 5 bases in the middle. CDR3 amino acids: CASSQASNYGYTF. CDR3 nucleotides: TGCGCCAGCAGCCAAGCATCAAACTATGGCTACACCTTC.

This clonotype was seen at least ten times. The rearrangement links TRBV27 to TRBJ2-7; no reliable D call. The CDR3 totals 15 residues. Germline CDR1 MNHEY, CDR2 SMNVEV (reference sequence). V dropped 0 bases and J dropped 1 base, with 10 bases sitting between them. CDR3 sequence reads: CASSLSVLGSYEQYF. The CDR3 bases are TGTGCCAGCAGTTTATCTGTGTTAGGATCCTACGAGCAGTACTTC.

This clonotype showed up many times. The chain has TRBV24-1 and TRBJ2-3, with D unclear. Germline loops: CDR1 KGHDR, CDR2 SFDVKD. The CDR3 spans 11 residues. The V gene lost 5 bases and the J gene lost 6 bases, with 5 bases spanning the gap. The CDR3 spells CATSAQDTQYF. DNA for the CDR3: TGTGCCACCAGTGCACAGGATACGCAGTATTTT.

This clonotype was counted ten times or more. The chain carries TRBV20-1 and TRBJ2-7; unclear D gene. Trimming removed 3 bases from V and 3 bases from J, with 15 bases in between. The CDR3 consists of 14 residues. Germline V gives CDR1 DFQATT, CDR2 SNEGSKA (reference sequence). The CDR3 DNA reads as TGCAGTGCTAGCGGTGCTGTAGGGATCTACGAGCAGTACTTC. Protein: CSASGAVGIYEQYF.

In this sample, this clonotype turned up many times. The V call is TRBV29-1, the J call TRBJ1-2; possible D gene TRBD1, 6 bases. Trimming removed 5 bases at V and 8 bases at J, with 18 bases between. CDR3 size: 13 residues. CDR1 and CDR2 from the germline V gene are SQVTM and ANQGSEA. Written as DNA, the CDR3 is TGCAGCGTTCCCGAACAGGGCCCGTCGGGCTACACCTTC. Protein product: CSVPEQGPSGYTF.

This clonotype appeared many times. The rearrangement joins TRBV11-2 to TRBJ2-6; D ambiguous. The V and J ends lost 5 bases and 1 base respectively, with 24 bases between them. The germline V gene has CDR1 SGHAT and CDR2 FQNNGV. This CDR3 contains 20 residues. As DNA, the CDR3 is TGTGCCAGCAGCCCTCCAGCAGGTGCCCTTGGGTTTTCTGGGGCCAACGTCCTGACTTTC. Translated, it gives CASSPPAGALGFSGANVLTF.

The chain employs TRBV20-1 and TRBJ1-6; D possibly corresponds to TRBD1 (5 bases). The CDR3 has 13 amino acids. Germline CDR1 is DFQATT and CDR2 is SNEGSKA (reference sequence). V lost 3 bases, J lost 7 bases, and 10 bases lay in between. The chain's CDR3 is CSARGDWNSPLHF. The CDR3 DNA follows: TGCAGTGCTAGGGGGGACTGGAATTCACCCCTCCACTTT.